Below, 3 T cell receptor beta chains from the same sample are listed, as sequenced in a study of human T cells and chemical hapten exposure. TCRdb re-analysed the RACE reads in MiXCR, keeping a single row per CDR3 protein. The sample has around 300,000 distinct CDR3 sequences, around 5.5% seen once. Specified time point: pre-sensitization, week 0. Treatment specified: therapeutic diphenylcyclopropenone sensitization with weekly scalp DPC. The sequencing used whole blood, collected in connection with sensitization to the hapten diphenylcyclopropenone (DPC). These receptors came from a woman aged 18-29 years with alopecia areata. Some clones in this sample may be carry-over from other donors' samples.

This clonotype was detected ten times or more. Here the CDR3 reads CASSYAANTEAFF. For the CDR3, the DNA is TGTGCCAGCAGTTACGCCGCGAACACTGAAGCTTTCTTT. This chain joins TRBV6-6 and TRBJ1-1; D remains ambiguous. Germline loops: CDR1 MNHNY, CDR2 SVGAGI (reference sequence). Trimming left V 2 bases short and J 1 base short, with 5 bases between. The CDR3 is 13 amino acids.

In this sample, this clonotype turned up a few times. The chain recombines TRBV13 with TRBJ2-1; D is perhaps TRBD2 (5 bases). The length of the CDR3 is 15 residues. Germline CDR1 and CDR2: PRHDT and FYEKMQ (reference sequence). The ends were cut back, 5 bases at V and 8 bases at J, with 19 bases in the middle. CDR3 nucleotide sequence: TGTGCCAGCAGCGAAGATTCGGGGTTAGAAGATGAGCAGTTCTTC. Amino acid sequence: CASSEDSGLEDEQFF.

The CDR3 protein is CASSRSTGSAETQYF. The CDR3 DNA is TGTGCCAGCAGCCGATCGACGGGGAGCGCCGAGACCCAGTACTTC. The chain links TRBV4-2 to TRBJ2-5, with a tentative D call TRBD2 (5 bases). This CDR3 region has 15 residues. The V gene's germline CDR1 is LGHNA and CDR2 YNFKEQ. V was trimmed by 4 bases and J by 5 bases, leaving 17 bases between them.